These 14 T cell receptor beta chains originate from one sample sequenced in a study of blood T cell repertoires in COVID-19. TCRdb's table, derived via immunoSEQ multiplex PCR, lists solely in-frame clones and lacks some. The sample yields some 190,000 clones, over 80% seen once. Sequencing used peripheral blood. The receptors stem from a woman aged 55-70 years with COVID-19, enrolled during active disease.

In its sample, this clone was seen a few times. The CDR3 is CASRRGLSTNEKLFF. Written as DNA, the CDR3 is TGTGCCAGCAGGCGAGGACTATCAACTAATGAAAAACTGTTTTTT. The chain joins TRBV6-5 to TRBJ1-4; D remains unclear. This CDR3 has 15 amino acids. Trimming cost V 6 bases and J 0 bases, with 11 bases left between them. Germline V gene data show CDR1 as MNHEY and CDR2 as SVGAGI.

This sequence joins TRBV11-1 and TRBJ2-7; TRBD1 matches at 8 bases. CDR3 length: 14 residues. Germline V gives CDR1 SGHAT, CDR2 FQDESV (reference sequence). With 1 base clipped from V and 4 bases from J, the junction kept 3 bases outside the gene matches. CDR3 sequence: CASSLGRTGYEQYF. DNA of the CDR3: TGTGCCAGCAGCTTAGGGCGGACAGGGTACGAGCAGTACTTC.

V is TRBV7-2 and J is TRBJ1-3; D remains ambiguous. The CDR3 totals 16 residues. CDR1 and CDR2 (germline): SGHTA, FQGNSA. V shed 1 base and J shed 0 bases, with 10 bases lying between them. This CDR3 reads CASSLGPGFSGNTIYF. The DNA of the CDR3 is TGTGCCAGCAGCTTAGGCCCGGGATTCTCTGGAAACACCATATATTTT. The entire variable domain, with the rest obtained from reference TRBV7-2 and TRBJ1-3, is as follows: GAGVSQSPSNKVTEKGKDVELRCDPISGHTALYWYRQSLGQGLEFLIYFQGNSAPDKSGLPSDRFSAERTGGSVSTLTIQRTQQEDSAVYLCASSLGPGFSGNTIYFGEGSWLTVV.

The CDR3 here is CASSEWETGGLQETQYF. CDR3 nucleotides: TGTGCCAGCAGTGAATGGGAGACAGGGGGCCTCCAAGAGACCCAGTACTTC. The chain has TRBV6-1 and TRBJ2-5; 10 bases match TRBD1. The CDR3 consists of 17 residues. Per germline, CDR1 MNHNS and CDR2 SASEGT. V shed 2 bases, J shed 1 base, and the junction held 7 bases outside the gene matches.

The chain has TRBV5-1 and TRBJ2-7; no clear D gene. With 0 bases removed from V and 1 base from J, the gap between germline ends came to 8 bases. The CDR3 sequence is 14 residues long. Germline V gene lookup returns CDR1 SGHRS and CDR2 YFSETQ. The CDR3 nucleotides are TGCGCCAGCAGCTTGGCCCCGGGTTCCTACGAGCAGTACGTC. Its protein product is CASSLAPGSYEQYV.

This chain joins TRBV7-2 and TRBJ2-2; no firm D call. The CDR3 has 13 residues. Germline V gene sequence: CDR1 SGHTA, CDR2 FQGNSA. V lost 6 bases and J lost 5, with 10 bases in between. Here the CDR3 reads CASRYRVTGELFF. DNA of the CDR3: TGTGCCAGCAGATATCGGGTGACCGGGGAGCTGTTTTTT.

The chain joins TRBV19 to TRBJ2-5, with D perhaps TRBD1 (6 bases). V lost 8 bases, J lost 5 bases, and 15 bases lay in between. Germline loops: CDR1 LNHDA, CDR2 SQIVND (reference sequence). CDR3 length: 13 amino acids. CDR3 amino acids: CASGGSVQETQYF. As DNA, the CDR3 is TGTGCCAGTGGGGGCAGTGTACAGGAGACCCAGTACTTC.

This clone was recorded a few times. The V and J genes are TRBV6-2 or TRBV6-3 and TRBJ2-1; TRBD2 agrees at 14 bases. Losses at the gene ends were 0 bases for V and 0 bases for J; bases not matched to a gene: 7. CDR3 length: 20 amino acids. Germline V gene lookup returns CDR1 MNHEY and CDR2 SVGEGT. DNA for the CDR3: TGTGCCAGCAGTTACTCCGGACTAGCGGGAGGTATTGGCTCCTACAATGAGCAGTTCTTC. Encoded protein: CASSYSGLAGGIGSYNEQFF.

This clone has a handful of counts. The same CDR3 also results from other DNA sequences found in this sample. This chain uses TRBV27 with TRBJ2-7; 11 nucleotides match TRBD2. The CDR3 extends over 14 amino acids. Per the germline V gene, CDR1 is MNHEY and CDR2 is SMNVEV (reference sequence). Trimming took 2 bases from V and 6 from J; bases not matched to a gene: 3. In nucleotides, the CDR3 is TGTGCCAGCAGTTTACTAGCGGGAGGCCCCGAGCAGTACTTC. It translates to CASSLLAGGPEQYF.

V usage is TRBV6-1 and J usage is TRBJ2-2; the D gene is possibly TRBD1 (5 bases). The V gene's germline CDR1 is MNHNS and CDR2 SASEGT. The CDR3 sequence is 17 residues long. Trimming stripped 1 base from V and 3 bases from J, with 15 bases between. CDR3 amino acids: CASSEGRATFDTGELFF. In DNA, the CDR3 is TGTGCCAGCAGTGAAGGCAGGGCTACGTTCGACACCGGGGAGCTGTTTTTT.

The rearrangement links TRBV30 to TRBJ2-1; 9 bases are shared with TRBD2. The V gene's germline CDR1 is GTSNPN and CDR2 SVGIG (reference sequence). The CDR3 is made up of 14 amino acids. With 5 bases clipped from V and 2 bases from J, the junction kept 4 bases outside the gene matches. CDR3 region: CAWVTSGAYNEQFF. CDR3 nucleotide sequence: TGTGCCTGGGTGACTAGCGGTGCCTACAATGAGCAGTTCTTC.

This chain links TRBV5-6 with TRBJ1-5; D not certain. CDR1 and CDR2 (germline): SGHDT, YYEEEE. The V end lost 4 bases, the J end lost 1 base, and 12 bases lay between the germline ends. This CDR3 has 15 amino acids. As DNA, the CDR3 is TGTGCCAGCAGCCTCCTGGGCGCGAGCAATCAGCCCCAGCATTTT. Translation gives CASSLLGASNQPQHF.

The chain couples TRBV6-2 or TRBV6-3 to TRBJ1-1, with D unclear. Trimming pared 5 bases from V and 7 bases from J, leaving 11 bases between. Germline CDR1 reads MNHEY; CDR2 reads SVGEGT. This CDR3 contains 12 residues. The CDR3, as DNA: TGTGCCAGCAGTCAACAGAAATATGAAGCTTTCTTT. Amino acid sequence: CASSQQKYEAFF.

The chain carries TRBV18 and TRBJ2-1, with a tentative D call TRBD2 (6 bases). The CDR3 has 14 amino acids. Germline V CDR1 and CDR2: KGHSH, LQKENI. V lost 3 bases to trimming and J lost 5 bases, with 11 bases between them. CDR3 in DNA: TGTGCCAGCTCACCGCCTAGCGTCCACAATGAGCAGTTCTTC. This codes for CASSPPSVHNEQFF.